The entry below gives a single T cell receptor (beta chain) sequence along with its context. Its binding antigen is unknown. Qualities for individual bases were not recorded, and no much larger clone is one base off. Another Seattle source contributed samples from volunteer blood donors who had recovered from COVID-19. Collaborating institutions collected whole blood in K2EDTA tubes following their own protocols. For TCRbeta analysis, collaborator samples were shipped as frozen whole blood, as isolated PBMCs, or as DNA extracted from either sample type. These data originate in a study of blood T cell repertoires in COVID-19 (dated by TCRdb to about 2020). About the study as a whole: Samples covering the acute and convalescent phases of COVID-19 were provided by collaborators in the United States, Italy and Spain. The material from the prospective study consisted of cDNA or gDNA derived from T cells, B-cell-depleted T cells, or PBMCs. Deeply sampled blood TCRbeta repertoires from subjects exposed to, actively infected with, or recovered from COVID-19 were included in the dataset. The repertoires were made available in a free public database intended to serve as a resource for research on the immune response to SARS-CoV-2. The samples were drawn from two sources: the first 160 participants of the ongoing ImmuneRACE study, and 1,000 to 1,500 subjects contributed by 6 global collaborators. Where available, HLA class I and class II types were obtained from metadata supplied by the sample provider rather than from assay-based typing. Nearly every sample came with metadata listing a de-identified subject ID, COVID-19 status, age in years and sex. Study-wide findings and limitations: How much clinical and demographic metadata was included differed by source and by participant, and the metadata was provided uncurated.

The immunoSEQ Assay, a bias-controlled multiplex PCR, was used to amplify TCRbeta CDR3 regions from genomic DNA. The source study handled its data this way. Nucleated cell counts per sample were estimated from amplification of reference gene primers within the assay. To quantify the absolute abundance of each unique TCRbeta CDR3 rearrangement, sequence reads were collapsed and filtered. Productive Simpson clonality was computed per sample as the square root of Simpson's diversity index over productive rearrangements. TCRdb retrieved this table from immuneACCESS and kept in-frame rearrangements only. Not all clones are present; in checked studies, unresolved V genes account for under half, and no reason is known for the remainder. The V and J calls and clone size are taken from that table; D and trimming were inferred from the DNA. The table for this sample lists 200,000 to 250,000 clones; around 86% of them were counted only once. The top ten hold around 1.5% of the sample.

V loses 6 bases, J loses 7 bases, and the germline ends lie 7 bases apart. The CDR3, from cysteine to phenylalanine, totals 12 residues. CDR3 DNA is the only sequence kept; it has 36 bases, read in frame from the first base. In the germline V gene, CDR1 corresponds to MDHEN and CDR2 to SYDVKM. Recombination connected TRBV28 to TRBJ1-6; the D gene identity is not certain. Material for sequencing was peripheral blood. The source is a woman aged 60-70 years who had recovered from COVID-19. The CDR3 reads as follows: CASSPLNSPLHF. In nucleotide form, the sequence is TGTGCCAGCAGCCCACTCAATTCACCCCTCCACTTT.